The T cell receptor (beta chain) under discussion was sequenced for a study of identical twins. TCRdb re-called the 5' RACE reads through MiXCR, storing one row per CDR3 protein. This table holds 250,000 to 300,000 distinct CDR3 sequences, 7.5% to 9.5% found once. This clonotype was detected many times. V shed 5 bases and J 0 bases; nucleotides not matched to a gene: 4. This CDR3 has 14 amino acids. Germline V gene lookup returns CDR1 LGHDT and CDR2 YNNKEL (reference sequence). These data were likewise used in another study, on yellow fever vaccine responses in identical twins.

The chain joins TRBV3-1 to TRBJ2-7; TRBD2 matches 7 bases. Material for sequencing was CD8+ T cells sorted from blood. This TCR was recovered from a woman aged 18 to 35 in good health. CDR3 protein: CASSRSGISYEQYF. For the CDR3, the DNA is TGTGCCAGCAGCAGGAGCGGGATCTCCTACGAGCAGTACTTC.